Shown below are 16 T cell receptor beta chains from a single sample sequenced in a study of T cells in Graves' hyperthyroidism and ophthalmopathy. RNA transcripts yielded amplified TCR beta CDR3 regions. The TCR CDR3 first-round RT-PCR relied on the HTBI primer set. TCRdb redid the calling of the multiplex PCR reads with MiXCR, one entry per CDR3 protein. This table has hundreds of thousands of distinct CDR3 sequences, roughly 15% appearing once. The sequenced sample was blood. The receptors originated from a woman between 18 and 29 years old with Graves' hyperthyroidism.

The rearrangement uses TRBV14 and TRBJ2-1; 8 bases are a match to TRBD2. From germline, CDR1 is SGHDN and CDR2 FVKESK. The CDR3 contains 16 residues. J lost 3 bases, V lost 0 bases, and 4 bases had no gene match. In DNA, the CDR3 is TGTGCCAGCAGCCAAGATGAAGCGGGGGTCTACAATGAGCAGTTCTTC. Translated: CASSQDEAGVYNEQFF. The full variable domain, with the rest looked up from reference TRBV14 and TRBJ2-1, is EAGVTQFPSHSVIEKGQTVTLRCDPISGHDNLYWYRRVMGKEIKFLLHFVKESKQDESGMPNNRFLAERTGGTYSTLKVQPAELEDSGVYFCASSQDEAGVYNEQFFGPGTRLTVL.

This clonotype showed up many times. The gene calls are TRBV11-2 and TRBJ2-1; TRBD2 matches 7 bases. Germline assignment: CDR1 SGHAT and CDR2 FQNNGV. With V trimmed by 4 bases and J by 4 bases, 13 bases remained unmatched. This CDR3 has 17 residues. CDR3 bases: TGTGCCAGCAGCTCCCCGGGAGGAAGAGGGCAGTACAATGAGCAGTTCTTC. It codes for CASSSPGGRGQYNEQFF.

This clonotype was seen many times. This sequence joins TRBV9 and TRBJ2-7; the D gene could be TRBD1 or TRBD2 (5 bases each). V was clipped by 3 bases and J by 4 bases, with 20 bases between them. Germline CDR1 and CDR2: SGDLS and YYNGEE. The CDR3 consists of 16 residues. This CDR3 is CASSESPGRGSYEQYF. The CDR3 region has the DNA TGTGCCAGCAGCGAGTCTCCGGGACGAGGAAGTTACGAGCAGTACTTC.

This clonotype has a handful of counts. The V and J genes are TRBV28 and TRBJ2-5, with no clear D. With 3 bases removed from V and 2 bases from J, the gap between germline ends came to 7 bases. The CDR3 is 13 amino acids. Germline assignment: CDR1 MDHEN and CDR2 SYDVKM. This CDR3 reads CASSFRIQETQYF. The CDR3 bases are TGTGCCAGCAGTTTCCGAATACAAGAGACCCAGTACTTC. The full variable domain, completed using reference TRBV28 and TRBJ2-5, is DVKVTQSSRYLVKRTGEKVFLECVQDMDHENMFWYRQDPGLGLRLIYFSYDVKMKEKGDIPEGYSVSREKKERFSLILESASTNQTSMYLCASSFRIQETQYFGPGTRLLVL.

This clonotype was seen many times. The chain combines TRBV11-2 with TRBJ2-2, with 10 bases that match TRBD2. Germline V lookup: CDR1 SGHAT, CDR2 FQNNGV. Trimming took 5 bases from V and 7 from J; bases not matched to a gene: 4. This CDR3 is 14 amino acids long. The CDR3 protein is CASSRSSGSGELFF. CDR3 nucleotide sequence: TGTGCCAGCAGCCGGTCTAGCGGGAGCGGGGAGCTGTTTTTT.

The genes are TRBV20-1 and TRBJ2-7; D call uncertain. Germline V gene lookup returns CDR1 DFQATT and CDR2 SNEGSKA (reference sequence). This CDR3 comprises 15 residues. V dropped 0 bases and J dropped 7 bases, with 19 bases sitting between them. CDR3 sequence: CSARDSVGSKREQYF. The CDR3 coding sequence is TGCAGTGCTAGAGATTCGGTCGGCTCAAAGAGGGAGCAGTACTTC.

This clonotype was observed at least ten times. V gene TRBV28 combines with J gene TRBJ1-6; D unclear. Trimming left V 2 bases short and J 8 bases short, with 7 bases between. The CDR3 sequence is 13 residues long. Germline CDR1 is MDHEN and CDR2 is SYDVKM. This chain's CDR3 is CASSLLMDSPLHF. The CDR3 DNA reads TGTGCCAGCAGTTTACTTATGGATTCACCCCTCCACTTT.

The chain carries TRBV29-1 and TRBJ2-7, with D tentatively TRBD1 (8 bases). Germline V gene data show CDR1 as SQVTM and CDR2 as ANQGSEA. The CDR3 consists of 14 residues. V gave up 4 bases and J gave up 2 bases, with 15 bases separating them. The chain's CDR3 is CSVGTGRAPYEQYF. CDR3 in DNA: TGCAGCGTTGGGACAGGGAGGGCACCCTACGAGCAGTACTTC.

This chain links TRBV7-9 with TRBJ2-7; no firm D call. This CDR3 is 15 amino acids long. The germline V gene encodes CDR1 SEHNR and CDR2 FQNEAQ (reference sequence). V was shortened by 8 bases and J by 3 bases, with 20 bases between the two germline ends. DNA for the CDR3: TGTGCCAGCCTCCCGCCAGGACCTATTGACTACGAGCAGTACTTC. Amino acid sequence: CASLPPGPIDYEQYF.

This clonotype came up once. The CDR3 here is CASSQVGRGAVHTQYF. CDR3 DNA sequence: TGCGCCAGCAGCCAAGTAGGGCGCGGGGCTGTACATACGCAGTATTTT. The rearrangement joins TRBV4-1 to TRBJ2-3, with D perhaps matching TRBD2 (6 bases). Trimming took off 1 base at V and 7 bases at J, with 18 bases between the two ends. The CDR3 runs 16 residues. The germline CDR1 and CDR2 sequences are MGHRA and YSYEKL.

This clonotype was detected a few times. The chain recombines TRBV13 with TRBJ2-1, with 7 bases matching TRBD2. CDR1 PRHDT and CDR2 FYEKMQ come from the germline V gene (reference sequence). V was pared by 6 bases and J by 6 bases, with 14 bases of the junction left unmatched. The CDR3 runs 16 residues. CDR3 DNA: TGTGCCAGCAGTCACCCGGGGCGGGAGATTTTCAATGAGCAGTTCTTC. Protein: CASSHPGREIFNEQFF. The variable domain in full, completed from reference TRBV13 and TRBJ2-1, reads AAGVIQSPRHLIKEKRETATLKCYPIPRHDTVYWYQQGPGQDPQFLISFYEKMQSDKGSIPDRFSAQQFSDYHSELNMSSLELGDSALYFCASSHPGREIFNEQFFGPGTRLTVL.

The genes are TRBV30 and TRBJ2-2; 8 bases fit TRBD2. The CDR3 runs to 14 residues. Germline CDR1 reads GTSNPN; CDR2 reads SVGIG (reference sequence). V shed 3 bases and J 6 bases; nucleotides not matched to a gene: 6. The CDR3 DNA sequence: TGTGCCTGGAGGGGACTAGTGCCATCCGGGGAGCTGTTTTTT. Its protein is CAWRGLVPSGELFF.

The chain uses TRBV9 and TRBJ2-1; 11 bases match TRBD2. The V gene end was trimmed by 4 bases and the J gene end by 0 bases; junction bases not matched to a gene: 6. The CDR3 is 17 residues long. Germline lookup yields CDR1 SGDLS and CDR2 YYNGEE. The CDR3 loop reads CASSPTTSGSSYNEQFF. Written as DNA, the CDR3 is TGTGCCAGCAGCCCTACCACTAGCGGGAGCTCCTACAATGAGCAGTTCTTC.

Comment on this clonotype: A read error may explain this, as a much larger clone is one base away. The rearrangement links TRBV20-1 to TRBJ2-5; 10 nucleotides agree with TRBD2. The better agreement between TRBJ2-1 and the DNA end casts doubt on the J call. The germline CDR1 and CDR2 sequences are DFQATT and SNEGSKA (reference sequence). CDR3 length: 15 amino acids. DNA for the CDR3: TGCAGTGCTATGGGTACTCAGCGGGGGGGAGAGACCCAGTTCTTC. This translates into CSAMGTQRGGETQFF.

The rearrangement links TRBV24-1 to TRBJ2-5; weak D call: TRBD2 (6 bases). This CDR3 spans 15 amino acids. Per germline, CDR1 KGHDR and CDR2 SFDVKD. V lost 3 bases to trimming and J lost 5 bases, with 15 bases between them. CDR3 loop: CATSDPGVGGETQYF. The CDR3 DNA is TGTGCCACCAGTGATCCGGGAGTAGGTGGGGAGACCCAGTACTTC.

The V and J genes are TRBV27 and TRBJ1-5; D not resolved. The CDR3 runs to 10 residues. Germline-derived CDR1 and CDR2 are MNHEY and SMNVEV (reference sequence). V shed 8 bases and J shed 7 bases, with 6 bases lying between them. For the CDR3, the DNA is TGTGCCAGCGGACTACAGCCCCAGCATTTT. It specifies CASGLQPQHF.